The 21 T cell receptor beta chains presented below share a single source sample, sequenced in a study of radiation and T cells in renal cell carcinoma. Data came from immunoSEQ multiplex PCR; TCRdb stores just in-frame clones and leaves some out. The data contain 15,000 or so clones, approximately 58% of them singletons. Stated treatment: treatment-naive control, cytoreductive nephrectomy. The sequences come from tumor tissue, collected from a patient whose treatment was nephrectomy without radiotherapy. These receptors all come from a man in his forties with renal cell carcinoma.

The chain couples TRBV19 to TRBJ1-1; TRBD1 matches at 10 bases. The CDR3 loop spans 17 amino acids. Unmatched junction bases numbered 11, after V lost 5 bases and J lost 2 bases. Germline CDR1 is LNHDA and CDR2 is SQIVND (reference sequence). The CDR3 region is CASSEGQGVYYNTEAFF. DNA for the CDR3: TGTGCCAGTAGTGAAGGACAGGGGGTCTATTATAACACTGAAGCTTTCTTT.

The J gene is TRBJ1-2, the V gene TRBV6-5, with D hard to call. Germline assignment: CDR1 MNHEY and CDR2 SVGAGI. The CDR3 length is 13 residues. Trimming shortened V by 6 bases and J by 7 bases, and 15 bases separated the two germline ends. The CDR3, as DNA: TGTGCCAGCAGCCGGGATAAAGGTGGTGGCTACACCTTC. Its translation is CASSRDKGGGYTF.

This clone has just a few counts. The J gene is TRBJ1-5, the V gene TRBV27; D is perhaps TRBD1 (5 bases). The CDR3 loop spans 13 amino acids. Trimming stripped 10 bases from V and 5 bases from J, with 15 bases between. CDR1 is MNHEY and CDR2 is SMNVEV in the germline V gene (reference sequence). The CDR3 is CATSPGPYQPQHF. The CDR3 coding sequence is TGTGCCACCTCCCCGGGACCGTATCAGCCCCAGCATTTT.

This rearrangement joins TRBV7-3 to TRBJ2-2; D not certain. CDR1 and CDR2 (germline): SGHTA, FQGTGA. Trimming removed 4 bases from V and 6 bases from J, with 9 bases in between. This CDR3 has 13 residues. For the CDR3, the DNA is TGTGCCAGCAGCTCCTCCCTAGCCGGGGAGCTGTTTTTT. This translates into CASSSSLAGELFF.

The chain uses TRBV12-1 and TRBJ2-7; the table's D gene call, TRBD1, was not cross checked with the DNA. TRBV12-1 is described as a pseudogene. This CDR3 contains 15 residues. The CDR3 protein is CASSLSFIRGYEQYF. CDR3 bases: TGTGCCAGCAGCCTCTCCTTCATCAGGGGCTACGAGCAGTACTTC.

V gene TRBV7-2 combines with J gene TRBJ2-1; the D gene is possibly TRBD2 (5 bases). Germline V lookup: CDR1 SGHTA, CDR2 FQGNSA. V lost 5 bases, J lost 3 bases, and 11 bases lay in between. This CDR3 has 14 amino acids. The CDR3 spells CASSHAGVYNEQFF. CDR3 DNA sequence: TGTGCCAGCAGCCATGCCGGGGTCTACAATGAGCAGTTCTTC.

The chain couples TRBV27 to TRBJ1-6, with a tentative D call TRBD1 (5 bases). V lost 7 bases to trimming and J lost 4 bases, with 20 bases between them. The CDR3 has 17 residues. Germline CDR1 reads MNHEY; CDR2 reads SMNVEV (reference sequence). The CDR3 region is CASTHGGGLGYNSPLHF. The CDR3 DNA reads TGTGCCAGCACCCATGGGGGAGGGCTTGGGTATAATTCACCCCTCCACTTT.

This clone turned up a few times. The chain is built from TRBV6-1 and TRBJ1-2, with a possible D match to TRBD1 (5 bases). V dropped 10 bases and J dropped 2 bases, with 14 bases sitting between them. The CDR3 is 13 residues long. Germline V gives CDR1 MNHNS, CDR2 SASEGT. The CDR3 here is CATRGEDNYGYTF. CDR3 DNA sequence: TGTGCCACCAGAGGGGAAGACAACTATGGCTACACCTTC.

This clone was observed a handful of times. The V and J genes are TRBV4-3 and TRBJ1-4; D unclear. CDR1 LGHNA and CDR2 YSLEER come from the germline V gene. The CDR3 runs to 17 residues. V lost 2 bases and J lost 4, with 17 bases in between. The CDR3 nucleotides read TGCGCCAGCAGCCAACAATCGGTGGGGAGTGTTAATGAAAAACTGTTTTTT. Its translation: CASSQQSVGSVNEKLFF.

The chain combines TRBV12-5 with TRBJ1-2; maybe TRBD1 (5 bases). Trimming removed 4 bases at V and 13 bases at J, with 10 bases between. The CDR3 length is 10 residues. Per the germline V gene, CDR1 is LGHNT and CDR2 is FRNRAP. The CDR3 sequence: CASGSPGSTF. The CDR3 region has the DNA TGTGCTAGTGGTTCACCAGGGAGCACCTTC.

This clone was seen more than once but under ten times. Other DNA sequences from this sample encode an identical CDR3 as well. This rearrangement joins TRBV5-1 to TRBJ1-1, with D perhaps matching TRBD1 (5 bases). This CDR3 region has 14 residues. V was cut by 0 bases and J by 3 bases, with 9 bases left in between. The germline V gene has CDR1 SGHRS and CDR2 YFSETQ. The CDR3 region is CASSLAGGYTEAFF. CDR3 in DNA: TGCGCCAGCAGCTTGGCGGGGGGATACACTGAAGCTTTCTTT.

This clone is labeled as medium-sized. The V and J genes are TRBV4-3 and TRBJ1-5, with unresolved D. The CDR3 runs 14 residues. Germline values: CDR1 LGHNA, CDR2 YSLEER. The ends were cut back, 0 bases at V and 4 bases at J, with 7 bases in the middle. The DNA of the CDR3 is TGCGCCAGCAGCCAAGACCCGGTTAATCAGCCCCAGCATTTT. This sequence encodes CASSQDPVNQPQHF.

The V call is TRBV5-1, the J call TRBJ1-1, with D possibly matching TRBD1 (6 bases). The V gene lost 3 bases and the J gene lost 2 bases, with 17 bases spanning the gap. The V gene's germline CDR1 is SGHRS and CDR2 YFSETQ. The CDR3 contains 16 residues. The CDR3 bases are TGCGCCAGCAGCTACGGACCGCAGGGGCAAAACACTGAAGCTTTCTTT. It codes for CASSYGPQGQNTEAFF.

The chain recombines TRBV27 with TRBJ1-1, with D possibly matching TRBD1 (5 bases). The V end lost 4 bases, the J end lost 3 bases, and 9 bases lay between the germline ends. The CDR3 covers 13 residues. Germline CDR1 is MNHEY and CDR2 is SMNVEV (reference sequence). As DNA, the CDR3 is TGTGCCAGCAGTTATGGGGGTGACACTGAAGCTTTCTTT. It codes for CASSYGGDTEAFF.

The sample holds a few counts of this clone. An end of the junction does not agree with germline; a read error may underlie this. V gene TRBV15 combines with J gene TRBJ2-3, with no clear D. The CDR3 runs 12 residues. Germline lookup yields CDR1 LNHNV and CDR2 YYDKDF (reference sequence). The CDR3 nucleotides read TGTGCCACCAGCAGAGATCACGAGACCCCCGCTTTT. Translation gives CATSRDHETPAF.

V gene TRBV7-2 combines with J gene TRBJ2-2; 8 positions match TRBD1. The V segment lost 6 bases and the J segment 6 bases; nucleotides outside the gene matches: 6. This CDR3 region has 14 residues. The V gene's germline CDR1 is SGHTA and CDR2 FQGNSA. The CDR3 coding sequence is TGTGCCAGCAGACCACAGGGGGTGGCCGGGGAGCTGTTTTTT. Its translation is CASRPQGVAGELFF.

V usage is TRBV4-2 and J usage is TRBJ2-3; TRBD1 agrees at 8 bases. CDR1 and CDR2 from the germline V gene are LGHNA and YNFKEQ. With 0 bases clipped from V and 3 bases from J, the junction kept 11 bases outside the gene matches. The CDR3 runs 18 residues. DNA of the CDR3: TGTGCCAGCAGCCAAGATCTCGACAGGGGTCATCTGACAGATACGCAGTATTTT. Protein: CASSQDLDRGHLTDTQYF.

The chain carries TRBV6-5 and TRBJ2-1; perhaps TRBD2 as D (6 bases). V was trimmed by 4 bases and J by 5 bases, leaving 6 bases between them. Germline loops: CDR1 MNHEY, CDR2 SVGAGI. CDR3 length: 12 amino acids. This CDR3 is CASSSGDNEQFF. Here the CDR3 DNA reads TGTGCCAGCAGTTCGGGAGACAATGAGCAGTTCTTC.

This clone has just a few counts. The chain combines TRBV6-5 with TRBJ2-7, with D maybe TRBD1 (6 bases). Trimming shortened V by 6 bases and J by 2 bases, and 14 bases separated the two germline ends. The CDR3 spans 14 residues. From germline, CDR1 is MNHEY and CDR2 SVGAGI. Here the CDR3 reads CASRDVGGTYEQYF. CDR3 DNA sequence: TGTGCCAGCAGGGATGTAGGGGGTACCTACGAGCAGTACTTC.

This clone was counted a few times. The CDR3: CASSLGRNNSPLHF. CDR3 DNA sequence: TGTGCCAGCAGTTTAGGGCGGAATAATTCACCCCTCCACTTT. The V call is TRBV27, the J call TRBJ1-6, with D unclear. Between the trimmed V and J ends, which lost 2 bases and 5 bases, there was a span of 7 bases. The CDR3 contains 14 residues. The V gene's germline CDR1 is MNHEY and CDR2 SMNVEV (reference sequence).

CDR3 bases: TGCGCCAGCACGGAGGGATCCTATAATTCACCCCTCCACTTT. This sequence encodes CASTEGSYNSPLHF. V usage is TRBV5-1 and J usage is TRBJ1-6; D gene uncertain. V lost 6 bases and J 1 base, leaving 8 bases between the germline ends. The germline V gene encodes CDR1 SGHRS and CDR2 YFSETQ. The CDR3 is 14 amino acids.